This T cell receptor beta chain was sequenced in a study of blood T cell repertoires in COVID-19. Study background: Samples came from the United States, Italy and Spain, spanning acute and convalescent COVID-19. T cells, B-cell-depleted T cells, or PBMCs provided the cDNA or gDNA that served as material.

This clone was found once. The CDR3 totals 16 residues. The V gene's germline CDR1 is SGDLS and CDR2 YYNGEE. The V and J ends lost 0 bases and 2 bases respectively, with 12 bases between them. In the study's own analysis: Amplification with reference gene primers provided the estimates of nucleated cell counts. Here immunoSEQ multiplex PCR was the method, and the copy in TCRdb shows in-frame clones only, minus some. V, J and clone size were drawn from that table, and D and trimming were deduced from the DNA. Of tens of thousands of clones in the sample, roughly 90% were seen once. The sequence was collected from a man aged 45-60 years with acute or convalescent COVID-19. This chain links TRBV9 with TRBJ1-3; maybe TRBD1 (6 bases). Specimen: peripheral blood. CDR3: CASSVAQGQAGNTIYF. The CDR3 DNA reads TGTGCCAGCAGCGTAGCACAGGGACAAGCTGGAAACACCATATATTTT.